These 16 T cell receptor beta chains were sequenced from one sample in a study of T cell responses to AZD1222 COVID-19 vaccine. The table came from immunoSEQ multiplex PCR; TCRdb's copy has only in-frame clones and leaves some out. The sample consists of about 90,000 clones, around 87% of them appearing once. This specimen consisted of peripheral blood, obtained 28 days after the second AZD1222 dose. These receptors all come from an adult who received the AZD1222 COVID-19 vaccine.

This chain links TRBV5-1 with TRBJ2-7, with D possibly TRBD2 on 6 matching bases. CDR1 SGHRS and CDR2 YFSETQ come from the germline V gene. This CDR3 region has 15 residues. Trimming removed 0 bases at V and 2 bases at J, with 12 bases between. The CDR3 here is CASSLEGRGTYEQYF. The CDR3 bases are TGCGCCAGCAGCTTGGAGGGGCGGGGAACCTACGAGCAGTACTTC. The full variable domain, completed using reference TRBV5-1 and TRBJ2-7, is KAGVTQTPRYLIKTRGQQVTLSCSPISGHRSVSWYQQTPGQGLQFLFEYFSETQRNKGNFPGRFSGRQFSNSRSEMNVSTLELGDSALYLCASSLEGRGTYEQYFGPGTRLTVT.

This chain uses TRBV5-6 with TRBJ2-5, with D uncertain. Per germline, CDR1 SGHDT and CDR2 YYEEEE. The CDR3 length is 14 residues. Trimming took 2 bases from V and 5 from J, leaving 13 bases between them. Here the CDR3 DNA reads TGTGCCAGCAGCTTTCCAGGCCGCCACGAGACCCAGTACTTC. It is translated as CASSFPGRHETQYF. Full variable domain (outside the CDR3, taken from reference TRBV5-6 and TRBJ2-5): DAGVTQSPTHLIKTRGQQVTLRCSPKSGHDTVSWYQQALGQGPQFIFQYYEEEERQRGNFPDRFSGHQFPNYSSELNVNALLLGDSALYLCASSFPGRHETQYFGPGTRLLVL.

This rearrangement joins TRBV6-5 to TRBJ1-2; TRBD1 matches 8 bases. Trimming at V came to 0 bases and at J to 7 bases, leaving 7 bases not matched to a gene. The CDR3 contains 15 residues. Per the germline V gene, CDR1 is MNHEY and CDR2 is SVGAGI. The CDR3 sequence: CASSYSVDRAVGYTF. As DNA, the CDR3 is TGTGCCAGCAGTTACTCCGTGGACAGGGCGGTTGGCTACACCTTC.

V gene TRBV4-2 combines with J gene TRBJ1-2; 8 bases line up with TRBD1. The CDR3 covers 16 residues. Trimming at V came to 6 bases and at J to 6 bases, leaving 15 bases not matched to a gene. Germline V lookup: CDR1 LGHNA, CDR2 YNFKEQ. CDR3 in DNA: TGTGCCAGCAGTCAGGGGGCCTACAGGGTTTACGATGGCTACACCTTC. It specifies CASSQGAYRVYDGYTF.

This clone was detected once. This rearrangement joins TRBV5-1 to TRBJ2-7; TRBD2 matches 7 bases. V lost 4 bases, J lost 4 bases, and 5 bases stayed unmatched. The CDR3 totals 13 residues. Germline V CDR1 and CDR2: SGHRS, YFSETQ. The CDR3 DNA reads TGCGCCAGCAGCCCCCGGGGGGTGTACGAGCAGTACTTC. Its translation is CASSPRGVYEQYF.

CDR3 region: CASSGNGRNYGYTF. The CDR3 DNA reads TGTGCCAGCAGCGGGAACGGACGAAACTATGGCTACACCTTC. The chain links TRBV5-4 to TRBJ1-2, with unresolved D. Trimming pared 4 bases from V and 2 bases from J, leaving 12 bases between. Germline V CDR1 and CDR2: SGHNT, YYREEE (reference sequence). This CDR3 has 14 residues.

The genes are TRBV7-2 and TRBJ1-3, with D possibly being TRBD1 (5 bases). This CDR3 is 15 amino acids long. Trimming removed 5 bases from V and 1 base from J, with 12 bases in between. The V gene's germline CDR1 is SGHTA and CDR2 FQGNSA. In nucleotides, the CDR3 is TGTGCCAGCAGCCCCGGAGGGGAGTCTGGAAACACCATATATTTT. It encodes CASSPGGESGNTIYF. Looking up the rest from reference TRBV7-2 and TRBJ1-3 gives the full variable domain: GAGVSQSPSNKVTEKGKDVELRCDPISGHTALYWYRQSLGQGLEFLIYFQGNSAPDKSGLPSDRFSAERTGGSVSTLTIQRTQQEDSAVYLCASSPGGESGNTIYFGEGSWLTVV.

There are a few counts of this clone. The chain links TRBV11-2 to TRBJ1-1; weak D call: TRBD1 (5 bases). V was pared by 2 bases and J by 2 bases, with 15 bases between. The CDR3 has 16 amino acids. Germline lookup yields CDR1 SGHAT and CDR2 FQNNGV. The CDR3 region has the DNA TGTGCCAGCAGCTTACTCACTTGGGGGGTTAACACTGAAGCTTTCTTT. This sequence encodes CASSLLTWGVNTEAFF.

This clone was recorded only once. CDR3 sequence reads: CASSIPGGRDGELFF. The CDR3 region has the DNA TGTGCCAGTAGTATCCCAGGGGGCAGAGACGGGGAGCTGTTTTTT. The V and J genes are TRBV19 and TRBJ2-2; 8 bases fit TRBD1. Germline V gene sequence: CDR1 LNHDA, CDR2 SQIVND (reference sequence). V gave up 3 bases and J gave up 7 bases; unmatched junction bases: 7. This CDR3 contains 15 residues.

The gene calls are TRBV7-3 and TRBJ2-2, with TRBD2 identical over 10 bases. Per the germline V gene, CDR1 is SGHTA and CDR2 is FQGTGA. The junction had 3 bases not matched to a gene; V was cut back by 2 bases and J by 0 bases. The CDR3 consists of 17 residues. Here the CDR3 reads CASSLLAGGPNTGELFF. As DNA, the CDR3 is TGTGCCAGCAGCTTATTAGCGGGGGGCCCGAACACCGGGGAGCTGTTTTTT. The full variable domain, completed using reference TRBV7-3 and TRBJ2-2, is GAGVSQTPSNKVTEKGKYVELRCDPISGHTALYWYRQSLGQGPEFLIYFQGTGAADDSGLPNDRFFAVRPEGSVSTLKIQRTERGDSAVYLCASSLLAGGPNTGELFFGEGSRLTVL.

The gene calls are TRBV7-2 and TRBJ1-5; D possibly corresponds to TRBD1 (5 bases). The V and J ends lost 4 bases and 8 bases respectively, with 9 bases between them. The CDR3 has 12 residues. Germline CDR1 and CDR2: SGHTA and FQGNSA. For the CDR3, the DNA is TGTGCCAGCAGCTGGGGCTGGGAGCCCCAGCATTTT. This gives the protein CASSWGWEPQHF. The entire variable domain, with the rest obtained from reference TRBV7-2 and TRBJ1-5, is as follows: GAGVSQSPSNKVTEKGKDVELRCDPISGHTALYWYRQSLGQGLEFLIYFQGNSAPDKSGLPSDRFSAERTGGSVSTLTIQRTQQEDSAVYLCASSWGWEPQHFGDGTRLSIL.

This rearrangement joins TRBV18 to TRBJ2-2; 10 bases are a match to TRBD1. The trim removed 3 bases at V and 2 bases at J, leaving 9 bases unmatched. CDR3 length: 18 residues. Germline V lookup: CDR1 KGHSH, CDR2 LQKENI. CDR3 loop: CASSPGKGQGRNTGELFF. CDR3 sequence (DNA): TGTGCCAGCTCACCGGGCAAGGGACAGGGGCGAAACACCGGGGAGCTGTTTTTT.

The chain uses TRBV6-2 or TRBV6-3 and TRBJ2-7; D is perhaps TRBD1 (5 bases). V lost 6 bases and J 1 base, leaving 10 bases between the germline ends. Looked up from germline, CDR1 is MNHEY and CDR2 is SVGEGT. CDR3 size: 13 residues. The CDR3, as DNA: TGTGCCAGCAGCCTACAGGCTTCCTACGAGCAGTACTTC. It specifies CASSLQASYEQYF.

The chain joins TRBV24-1 to TRBJ1-3; TRBD1 might be the D (5 bases). V gave up 9 bases and J gave up 0 bases, with 11 bases separating them. CDR1 is KGHDR, CDR2 SFDVKD, per germline. The CDR3 runs to 14 residues. The CDR3 coding sequence is TGTGCCACCTCTCGGCAGGGCTCTGGAAACACCATATATTTT. Its protein product is CATSRQGSGNTIYF.

V is TRBV19 and J is TRBJ1-5; D not certain. The ends were cut back, 6 bases at V and 2 bases at J, with 17 bases in the middle. In germline, CDR1 is LNHDA, CDR2 SQIVND (reference sequence). The CDR3 length is 16 residues. The CDR3 coding sequence is TGTGCCAGTAGCCCTAGAGGCATTGGAGGCAATCAGCCCCAGCATTTT. Protein sequence: CASSPRGIGGNQPQHF.

The chain has TRBV30 and TRBJ1-6, with 7 bases fitting TRBD1. The CDR3 runs 15 residues. The J segment lost 5 bases and the V segment lost 3 bases, leaving 7 bases of the junction unmatched. The V gene's germline CDR1 is GTSNPN and CDR2 SVGIG (reference sequence). In DNA form, the CDR3 reads TGTGCCTGGAGCACCGGGACAGCGAATAATTCACCCCTCCACTTT. Translating gives CAWSTGTANNSPLHF.